This T cell receptor (beta chain) derives from a study of cytomegalovirus exposure and HLA in healthy donors. Assay: immunoSEQ multiplex PCR; the TCRdb copy retains only in-frame clones and omits some. The sample contains 65,000 to 75,000 clones, around 94% of which appear only once. The CDR3 has 15 amino acids. CDR1 is SSHAT and CDR2 is FNYEAQ in the germline V gene (reference sequence). In the case of this clone: One end of the junction fails to match germline, which may point to a read error.

The chain is built from TRBV7-7 and TRBJ2-7; TRBD1 might be the D (5 bases). The TCR sequence derives from a young woman in good health and CMV-seropositive. The sequencing input was PBMCs. The CDR3 DNA follows: TGTGCTAGCAGCTTAGGGGCAGGGCCTACCTACGAGCAGTACTTC. Protein: CASSLGAGPTYEQYF.